The clone carrying this TCR beta chain was observed at least ten times. Its antigen is unidentified. This entry comes from a study of T-cell reconstitution after alpha-beta-depleted transplantation in children. Study-level points and caveats: One year post-transplant, T-cell counts and diversity were largely derived from T cells produced anew.

V was trimmed by 0 bases and J by 2 bases, leaving 8 bases between them. The CDR3 has 14 amino acids. Germline assignment: CDR1 SGHRS and CDR2 YFSETQ. Preparing the TCRbeta library involved the use of unique molecular identifiers. From the PCR reads, TCRdb called clonotypes with MiXCR, one entry per CDR3 protein. The table records some 300,000 distinct CDR3 sequences, 9.5% to 13% of them present only once. This TCR derives from a boy under two years old with acute myeloid leukemia, due to receive a stem cell transplant. Sequencing used PBMCs, obtained before TCRalphabeta/CD19-depleted stem cell transplant. V gene TRBV5-1 combines with J gene TRBJ2-5; a weak D match, TRBD1 (5 bases). The CDR3 nucleotides are TGCGCCAGCAGCTTGGTTCCAGGGCAAGAGACCCAGTACTTC. It yields the protein CASSLVPGQETQYF. Drawing the rest from reference TRBV5-1 and TRBJ2-5, the complete variable domain is KAGVTQTPRYLIKTRGQQVTLSCSPISGHRSVSWYQQTPGQGLQFLFEYFSETQRNKGNFPGRFSGRQFSNSRSEMNVSTLELGDSALYLCASSLVPGQETQYFGPGTRLLVL.